Below, one TCR beta chain is given with its context. This record comes from a study of OX40 agonist ivuxolimab in advanced cancers. Germline loops: CDR1 GTSNPN, CDR2 SVGIG (reference sequence). V shed 0 bases and J shed 3 bases, with 5 bases lying between them. CDR3 length: 12 amino acids. Only in-frame clones appear in the TCRdb table, and some are missing; sequencing was by immunoSEQ multiplex PCR. This sample yields about 50,000 clones, of which approximately 78% are seen a single time; about 7.3% belongs to the top ten. This TCR was recovered from an adult with an advanced solid tumor such as melanoma, head and neck, liver or kidney cancer. The chain employs TRBV30 and TRBJ1-1, with no clear D. The sequences come from CD4+ or CD8+ T cells sorted from blood, collected in a trial of the OX40 agonist ivuxolimab. The CDR3 protein is CAWSVLDTEAFF. The DNA for the CDR3 is TGTGCCTGGAGTGTCCTAGACACTGAAGCTTTCTTT. Combining the CDR3 with reference TRBV30 and TRBJ1-1 gives the whole variable domain SQTIHQWPATLVQPVGSPLSLECTVEGTSNPNLYWYRQAAGRGLQLLFYSVGIGQISSEVPQNLSASRPQDRQFILSSKKLLLSDSGFYLCAWSVLDTEAFFGQGTRLTVV.